Listed here are 10 T cell receptor beta chains from one sample, sequenced in a study of blood T cell repertoires in COVID-19. Some clones are missing from TCRdb's copy, which holds only in-frame ones; the method was immunoSEQ multiplex PCR. The profile shows hundreds of thousands of clones, 86% of them singletons. Sequencing was done on a sample of PBMCs or T cells enriched from blood (not recorded which). All receptors derive from a woman aged 45-60 years in a cohort exposed to, infected with or recovered from COVID-19 (not recorded which).

The chain recombines TRBV28 with TRBJ1-2; D gene unclear. V was trimmed by 2 bases and J by 2 bases, leaving 9 bases between them. The CDR3 runs to 14 residues. Germline CDR1 MDHEN, CDR2 SYDVKM. Here the CDR3 reads CASSLLGENYGYTF. The CDR3 DNA reads TGTGCCAGCAGTTTACTCGGGGAGAACTATGGCTACACCTTC.

The chain recombines TRBV7-3 with TRBJ1-1; TRBD1 agrees at 8 bases. The CDR3 extends over 14 amino acids. Germline loops: CDR1 SGHTA, CDR2 FQGTGA. V dropped 5 bases and J dropped 0; count of bases not matched to a gene: 2. The CDR3 bases are TGTGCCAGCAGCCCACAGGGGGTGAACACTGAAGCTTTCTTT. Its protein is CASSPQGVNTEAFF.

This clone was seen only a few times. The rearrangement joins TRBV7-2 to TRBJ1-1; D unresolved. Per the germline V gene, CDR1 is SGHTA and CDR2 is FQGNSA. The CDR3 covers 13 residues. The V and J ends lost 5 bases and 1 base respectively, with 8 bases between them. The CDR3 here is CASSVQPNTEAFF. The DNA of the CDR3 is TGTGCCAGCAGCGTACAGCCGAACACTGAAGCTTTCTTT.

The chain recombines TRBV27 with TRBJ1-6; the D is unclear. The germline V gene has CDR1 MNHEY and CDR2 SMNVEV (reference sequence). The CDR3 length is 13 residues. Trimming took off 3 bases at V and 14 bases at J, with 14 bases between the two ends. In nucleotides, the CDR3 is TGTGCCAGCAGTTTCCGTCCAGGCCGAGCCCTCCACTTT. Residues: CASSFRPGRALHF.

This chain links TRBV19 with TRBJ1-5, with TRBD1 matching over 9 bases. Trimming took 6 bases from V and 4 from J; bases not matched to a gene: 7. Germline V CDR1 and CDR2: LNHDA, SQIVND (reference sequence). The CDR3 covers 15 residues. The CDR3 spells CASSLGQGLNQPQHF. The CDR3 bases are TGTGCCAGTAGCCTGGGACAGGGCCTAAATCAGCCCCAGCATTTT.

The chain carries TRBV7-6 and TRBJ2-1, with D unresolved. The CDR3 loop spans 17 amino acids. CDR1 and CDR2 (germline): SGHVS, FNYEAQ. V was pared by 5 bases and J by 0 bases, with 17 bases between. The CDR3 region is CASSDGQLLSSYNEQFF. For the CDR3, the DNA is TGTGCCAGCAGCGATGGGCAGTTATTAAGCTCCTACAATGAGCAGTTCTTC.

This chain uses TRBV10-3 with TRBJ1-5; possibly TRBD1 for D (5 bases). This CDR3 is built from 14 residues. The germline V gene encodes CDR1 ENHRY and CDR2 SYGVKD. The germline V and J ends were trimmed by 7 bases and 0 bases, with 10 bases remaining between them. This chain's CDR3 is CAIKGPDSNQPQHF. CDR3 DNA: TGTGCCATCAAGGGGCCAGATAGCAATCAGCCCCAGCATTTT.

The V call is TRBV6-5, the J call TRBJ1-1; 7 bases are a match to TRBD1. The junction had 17 bases not matched to a gene; V was cut back by 10 bases and J by 6 bases. The CDR3 has 15 amino acids. Germline assignment: CDR1 MNHEY and CDR2 SVGAGI. The CDR3 is CATRQGLNRGPEAFF. The CDR3 coding sequence is TGTGCCACCCGACAGGGTCTAAACAGGGGACCTGAAGCTTTCTTT.

The chain uses TRBV12-5 and TRBJ2-5; 10 nucleotides align to TRBD2. CDR1 and CDR2 from the germline V gene are LGHNT and FRNRAP. This CDR3 spans 16 amino acids. The V segment lost 3 bases and the J segment 4 bases; nucleotides outside the gene matches: 8. The CDR3 DNA follows: TGTGCTAGTGGTTTAAAAGTGGCTAGCGGGGGAGAGACCCAGTACTTC. Its protein is CASGLKVASGGETQYF.

The CDR3 is CAWSASGAGETPLHF. CDR3 coding DNA: TGTGCCTGGAGTGCGTCAGGGGCAGGGGAAACACCCCTCCACTTT. The J gene is TRBJ1-6, the V gene TRBV30, with D maybe TRBD1 (6 bases). V lost 1 base to trimming and J lost 11 bases, with 18 bases between them. Looked up from germline, CDR1 is GTSNPN and CDR2 is SVGIG (reference sequence). The CDR3 extends over 15 amino acids. Full variable domain (rest looked up from reference TRBV30 and TRBJ1-6): SQTIHQWPATLVQPVGSPLSLECTVEGTSNPNLYWYRQAAGRGLQLLFYSVGIGQISSEVPQNLSASRPQDRQFILSSKKLLLSDSGFYLCAWSASGAGETPLHFGNGTRLTVT.